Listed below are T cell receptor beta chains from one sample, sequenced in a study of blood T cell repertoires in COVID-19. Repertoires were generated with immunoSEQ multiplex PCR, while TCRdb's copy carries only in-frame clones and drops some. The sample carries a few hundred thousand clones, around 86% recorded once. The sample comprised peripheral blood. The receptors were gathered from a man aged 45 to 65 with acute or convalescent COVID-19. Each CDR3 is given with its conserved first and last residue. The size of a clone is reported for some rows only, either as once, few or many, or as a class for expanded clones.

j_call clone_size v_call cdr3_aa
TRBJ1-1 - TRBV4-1 CASSQERLGGEAFF
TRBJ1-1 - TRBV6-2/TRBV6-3 CASSLGQLNTEAFF
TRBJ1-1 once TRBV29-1 CSAVGEGFVEAFF
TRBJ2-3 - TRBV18 CASSPPGGGDTDTQYF
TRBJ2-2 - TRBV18 CASSPPGRTGELFF
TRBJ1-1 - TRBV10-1 CASSERSGGRTEAFF
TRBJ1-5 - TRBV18 CASSPGTGNQPQHF
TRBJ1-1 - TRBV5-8 CASSLELNRLVTEAFF
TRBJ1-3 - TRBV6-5 CASRGTVSGNTIYF
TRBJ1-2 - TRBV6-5 CASTRGEAFNYGYTF
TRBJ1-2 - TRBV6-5 CASSLDRTVGYTF
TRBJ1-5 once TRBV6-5 CASRDIGNQPQHF
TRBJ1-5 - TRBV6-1 CASSEYGPGGPNQPQHF
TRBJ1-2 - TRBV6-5 CASSIQGPDGGYTF
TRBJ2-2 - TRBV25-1 CASSDSGGSNTGELFF
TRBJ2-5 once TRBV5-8 CASSLNREETQYF
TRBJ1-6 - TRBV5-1 CASMGGRGSPLHF
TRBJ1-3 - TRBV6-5 CASLSGGSGNTIYF
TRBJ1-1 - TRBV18 CASSPTLNTEAFF
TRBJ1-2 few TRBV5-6 CASSPGTGGSYGYTF
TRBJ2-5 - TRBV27 CASSLRPGLGVQETQYF
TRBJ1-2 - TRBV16 CASSHPGGGYGYTF
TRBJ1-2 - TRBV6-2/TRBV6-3 CASSYSTGNVGYGYTF
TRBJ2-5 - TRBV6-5 CASSLNGGQETQYF
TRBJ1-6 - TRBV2 CASTPGTTYSPLHF
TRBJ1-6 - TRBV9 CASSGQTGERESSPLHF